This T cell receptor beta chain was sequenced in a study of cytomegalovirus exposure and HLA in healthy donors. In regard to this clone: Antigen unknown.

PCR involved 60 Vbeta and 13 Jbeta primers. Using immunoSEQ multiplex PCR, the repertoire was profiled, and TCRdb retains in-frame clones only, with some absent. The sample records approximately 98,000 clones, roughly 70% being singletons. The CDR3 is 15 residues long. V lost 1 base to trimming and J lost 2 bases, with 9 bases between them. The germline gives CDR1 LNHDA, CDR2 SQIVND (reference sequence). Study-level results: Sequencing artifact likely explains a cluster of highly shared sequence variants.

The chain combines TRBV19 with TRBJ2-1; unclear D gene. Sequencing was done on a sample of PBMCs. This receptor was identified in a male donor in good health and CMV-seronegative. CDR3 in DNA: TGTGCCAGTAGTATAGGGTCCGCTACCTACAATGAGCAGTTCTTC. Protein product: CASSIGSATYNEQFF.